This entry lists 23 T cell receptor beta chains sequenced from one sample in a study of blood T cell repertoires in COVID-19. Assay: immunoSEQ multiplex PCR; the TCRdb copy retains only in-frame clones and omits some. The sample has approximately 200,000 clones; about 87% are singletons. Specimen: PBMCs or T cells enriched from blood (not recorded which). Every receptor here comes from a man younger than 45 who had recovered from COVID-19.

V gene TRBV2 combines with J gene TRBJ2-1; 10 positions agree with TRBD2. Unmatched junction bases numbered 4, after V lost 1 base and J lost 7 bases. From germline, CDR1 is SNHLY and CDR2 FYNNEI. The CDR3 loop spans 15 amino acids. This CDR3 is CASSEGGLAANEQFF. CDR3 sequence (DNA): TGTGCCAGCAGTGAAGGAGGACTAGCGGCAAATGAGCAGTTCTTC.

The CDR3, as DNA: TGCGCCAGTGGACTAGCGGGAGGGGGGATCTACGAGCAGTACTTC. Its protein product is CASGLAGGGIYEQYF. J is TRBJ2-7 and V is TRBV4-1; 15 nucleotides align to TRBD2. The CDR3 runs to 15 residues. Germline V gene data show CDR1 as MGHRA and CDR2 as YSYEKL. The junction had 6 bases not matched to a gene; V was cut back by 9 bases and J by 3 bases.

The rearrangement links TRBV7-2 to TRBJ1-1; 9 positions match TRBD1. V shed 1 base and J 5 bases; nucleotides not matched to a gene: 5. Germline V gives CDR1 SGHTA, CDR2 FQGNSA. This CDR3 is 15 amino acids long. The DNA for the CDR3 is TGTGCCAGCAGCTTAGAGGGGACAGGGCGGACTGAAGCTTTCTTT. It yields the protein CASSLEGTGRTEAFF. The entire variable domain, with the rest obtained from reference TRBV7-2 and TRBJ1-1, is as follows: GAGVSQSPSNKVTEKGKDVELRCDPISGHTALYWYRQSLGQGLEFLIYFQGNSAPDKSGLPSDRFSAERTGGSVSTLTIQRTQQEDSAVYLCASSLEGTGRTEAFFGQGTRLTVV.

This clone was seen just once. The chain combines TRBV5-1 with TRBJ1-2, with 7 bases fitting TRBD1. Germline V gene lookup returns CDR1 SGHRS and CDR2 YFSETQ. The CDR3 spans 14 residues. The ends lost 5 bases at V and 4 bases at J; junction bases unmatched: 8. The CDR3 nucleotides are TGCGCCAGCAGAGGGGACAGTGGGCGCTATGGCTACACCTTC. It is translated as CASRGDSGRYGYTF.

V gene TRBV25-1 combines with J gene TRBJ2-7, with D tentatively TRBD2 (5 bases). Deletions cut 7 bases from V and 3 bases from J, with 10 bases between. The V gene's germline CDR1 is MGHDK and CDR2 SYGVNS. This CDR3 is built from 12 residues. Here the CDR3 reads CASTGSHYEQYF. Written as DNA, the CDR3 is TGTGCCAGCACGGGGAGTCACTACGAGCAGTACTTC.

In DNA form, the CDR3 reads TGTGCCAGCAGTTCCCGGTGGACAGGCCCAGCCTACGAGCAGTACTTC. This encodes CASSSRWTGPAYEQYF. This chain joins TRBV28 and TRBJ2-7; 7 bases align to TRBD1. Germline V CDR1 and CDR2: MDHEN, SYDVKM. With V trimmed by 4 bases and J by 2 bases, 11 bases remained unmatched. This CDR3 comprises 16 residues.

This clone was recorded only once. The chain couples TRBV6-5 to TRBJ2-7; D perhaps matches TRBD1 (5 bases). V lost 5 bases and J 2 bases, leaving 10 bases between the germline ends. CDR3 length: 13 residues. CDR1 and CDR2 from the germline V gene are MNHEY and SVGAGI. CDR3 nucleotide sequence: TGTGCCAGCAGTAGGGGCAGACCCTACGAGCAGTACTTC. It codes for CASSRGRPYEQYF.

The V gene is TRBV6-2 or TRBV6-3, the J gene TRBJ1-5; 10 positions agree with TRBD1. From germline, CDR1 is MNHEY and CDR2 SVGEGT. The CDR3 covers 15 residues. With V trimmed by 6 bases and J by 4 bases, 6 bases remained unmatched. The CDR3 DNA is TGTGCCAGCAGCCTACGGACAGGGGGAAATCAGCCCCAGCATTTT. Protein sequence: CASSLRTGGNQPQHF.

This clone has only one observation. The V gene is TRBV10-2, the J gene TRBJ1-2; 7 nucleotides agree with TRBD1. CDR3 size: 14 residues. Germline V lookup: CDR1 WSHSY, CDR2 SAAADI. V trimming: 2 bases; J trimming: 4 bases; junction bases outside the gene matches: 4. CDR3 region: CASSEAGTVYGYTF. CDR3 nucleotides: TGCGCCAGCAGTGAGGCCGGGACAGTCTATGGCTACACCTTC.

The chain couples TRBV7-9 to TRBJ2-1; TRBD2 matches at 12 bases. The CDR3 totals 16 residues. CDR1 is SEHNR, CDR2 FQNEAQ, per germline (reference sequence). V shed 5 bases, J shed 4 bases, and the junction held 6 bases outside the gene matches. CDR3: CASSPGTSGRYNEQFF. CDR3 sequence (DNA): TGTGCCAGCAGCCCCGGGACTAGCGGGCGATACAATGAGCAGTTCTTC.

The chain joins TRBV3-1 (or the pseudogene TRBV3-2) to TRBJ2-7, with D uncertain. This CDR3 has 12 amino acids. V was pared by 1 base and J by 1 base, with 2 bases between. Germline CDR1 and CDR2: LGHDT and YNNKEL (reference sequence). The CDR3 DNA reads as TGTGCCAGCAGCCAAGCGTCCTACGAGCAGTACTTC. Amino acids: CASSQASYEQYF.

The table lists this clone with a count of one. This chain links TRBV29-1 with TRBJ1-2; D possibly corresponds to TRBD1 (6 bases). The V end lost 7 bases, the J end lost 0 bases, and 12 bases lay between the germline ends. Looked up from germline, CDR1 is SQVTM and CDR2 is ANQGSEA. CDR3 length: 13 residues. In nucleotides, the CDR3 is TGCAGCGGACAGGCGGGTCCTAACTATGGCTACACCTTC. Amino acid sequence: CSGQAGPNYGYTF.

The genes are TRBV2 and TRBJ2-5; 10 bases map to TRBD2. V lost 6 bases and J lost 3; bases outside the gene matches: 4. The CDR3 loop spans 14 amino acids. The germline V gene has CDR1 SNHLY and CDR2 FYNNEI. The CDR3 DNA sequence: TGTGCCAGCAGGGGGGGGACTAGCGAAGAGACCCAGTACTTC. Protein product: CASRGGTSEETQYF.

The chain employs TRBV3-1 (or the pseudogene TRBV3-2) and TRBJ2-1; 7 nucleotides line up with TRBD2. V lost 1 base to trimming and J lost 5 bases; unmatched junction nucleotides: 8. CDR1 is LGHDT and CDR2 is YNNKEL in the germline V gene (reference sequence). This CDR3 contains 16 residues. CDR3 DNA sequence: TGTGCCAGCAGCCAAGGTAGGACTAGAATTCACAATGAGCAGTTCTTC. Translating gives CASSQGRTRIHNEQFF.

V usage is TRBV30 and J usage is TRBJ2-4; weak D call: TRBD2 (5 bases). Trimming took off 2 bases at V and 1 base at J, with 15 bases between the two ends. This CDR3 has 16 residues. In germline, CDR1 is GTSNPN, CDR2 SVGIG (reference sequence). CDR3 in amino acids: CAWSPLSAAAKNIQYF. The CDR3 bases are TGTGCCTGGAGTCCCCTTAGCGCTGCGGCCAAAAACATTCAGTACTTC.

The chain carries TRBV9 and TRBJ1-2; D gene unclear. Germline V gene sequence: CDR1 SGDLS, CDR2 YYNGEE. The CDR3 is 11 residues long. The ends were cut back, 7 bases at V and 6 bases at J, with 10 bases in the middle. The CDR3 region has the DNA TGTGCCAGCGCTATTCCCAATGGCTACACCTTC. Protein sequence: CASAIPNGYTF.

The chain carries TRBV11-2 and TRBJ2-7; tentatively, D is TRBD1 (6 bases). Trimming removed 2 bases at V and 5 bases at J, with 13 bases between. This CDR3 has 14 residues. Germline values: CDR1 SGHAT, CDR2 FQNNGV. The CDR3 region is CASSLNRVRDEQYF. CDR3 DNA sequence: TGTGCCAGCAGCTTAAACAGGGTCCGCGACGAGCAGTACTTC. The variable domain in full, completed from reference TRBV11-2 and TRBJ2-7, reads EAGVAQSPRYKIIEKRQSVAFWCNPISGHATLYWYQQILGQGPKLLIQFQNNGVVDDSQLPKDRFSAERLKGVDSTLKIQPAKLEDSAVYLCASSLNRVRDEQYFGPGTRLTVT.

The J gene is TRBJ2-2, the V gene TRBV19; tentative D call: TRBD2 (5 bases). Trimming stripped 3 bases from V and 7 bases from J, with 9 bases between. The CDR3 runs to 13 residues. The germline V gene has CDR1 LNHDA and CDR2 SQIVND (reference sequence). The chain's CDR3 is CASSMSGFGELFF. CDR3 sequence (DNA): TGTGCCAGTAGTATGTCGGGGTTCGGGGAGCTGTTTTTT.

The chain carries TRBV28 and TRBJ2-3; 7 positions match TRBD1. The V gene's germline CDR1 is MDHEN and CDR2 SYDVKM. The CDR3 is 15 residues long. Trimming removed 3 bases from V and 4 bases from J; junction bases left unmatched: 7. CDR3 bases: TGTGCCAGCAGTTTTAGTCAGGGGGTTGCAGATACGCAGTATTTT. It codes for CASSFSQGVADTQYF.

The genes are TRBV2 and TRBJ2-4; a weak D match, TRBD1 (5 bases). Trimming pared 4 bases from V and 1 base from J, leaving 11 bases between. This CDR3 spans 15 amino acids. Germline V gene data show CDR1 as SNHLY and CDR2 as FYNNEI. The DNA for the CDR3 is TGTGCCAGCAGTGTACCAGGGATTGCCAAAAACATTCAGTACTTC. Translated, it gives CASSVPGIAKNIQYF.

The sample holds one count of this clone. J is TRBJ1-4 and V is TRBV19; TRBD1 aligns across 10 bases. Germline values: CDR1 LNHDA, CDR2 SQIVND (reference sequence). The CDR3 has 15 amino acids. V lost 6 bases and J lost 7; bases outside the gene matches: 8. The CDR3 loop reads CASSLRTGGFEKLFF. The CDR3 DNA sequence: TGTGCCAGTAGCCTACGGACAGGGGGATTTGAAAAACTGTTTTTT. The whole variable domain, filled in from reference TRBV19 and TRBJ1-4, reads DGGITQSPKYLFRKEGQNVTLSCEQNLNHDAMYWYRQDPGQGLRLIYYSQIVNDFQKGDIAEGYSVSREKKESFPLTVTSAQKNPTAFYLCASSLRTGGFEKLFFGSGTQLSVL.

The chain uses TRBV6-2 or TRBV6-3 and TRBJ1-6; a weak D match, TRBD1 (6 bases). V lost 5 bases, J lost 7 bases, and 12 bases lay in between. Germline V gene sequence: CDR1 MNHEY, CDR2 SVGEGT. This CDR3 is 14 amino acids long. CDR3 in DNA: TGTGCCAGCAGTCAGGGGTCCCTCAATTCACCCCTCCACTTT. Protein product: CASSQGSLNSPLHF.

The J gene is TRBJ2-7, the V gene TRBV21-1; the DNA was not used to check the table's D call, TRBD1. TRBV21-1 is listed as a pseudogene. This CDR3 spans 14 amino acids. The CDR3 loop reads CASTKDSRMYEQYF. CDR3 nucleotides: TGTGCCAGCACCAAGGACAGCCGGATGTACGAGCAGTACTTC.